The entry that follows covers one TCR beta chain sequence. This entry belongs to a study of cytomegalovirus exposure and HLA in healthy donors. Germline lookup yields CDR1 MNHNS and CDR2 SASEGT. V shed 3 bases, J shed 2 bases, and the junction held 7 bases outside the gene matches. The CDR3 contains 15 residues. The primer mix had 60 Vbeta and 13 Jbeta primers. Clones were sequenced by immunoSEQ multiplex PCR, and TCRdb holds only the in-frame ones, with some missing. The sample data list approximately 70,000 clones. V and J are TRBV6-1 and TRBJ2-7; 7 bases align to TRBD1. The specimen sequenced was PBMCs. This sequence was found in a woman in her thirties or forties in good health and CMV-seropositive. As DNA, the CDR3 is TGTGCCAGCAGTGAGGGACAGTCAGGGGCCTACGAGCAGTACTTC. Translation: CASSEGQSGAYEQYF.